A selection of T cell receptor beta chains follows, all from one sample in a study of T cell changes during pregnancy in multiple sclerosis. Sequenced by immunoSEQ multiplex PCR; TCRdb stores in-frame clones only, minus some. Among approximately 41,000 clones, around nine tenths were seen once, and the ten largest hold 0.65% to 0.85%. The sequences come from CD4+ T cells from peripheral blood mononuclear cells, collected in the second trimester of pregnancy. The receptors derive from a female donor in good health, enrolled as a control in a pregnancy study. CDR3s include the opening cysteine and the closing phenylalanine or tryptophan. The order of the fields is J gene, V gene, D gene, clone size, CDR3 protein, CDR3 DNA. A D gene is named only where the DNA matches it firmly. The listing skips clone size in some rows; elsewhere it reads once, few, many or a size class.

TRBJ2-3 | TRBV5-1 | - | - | CASSTRLDSTDTQYF | TGCGCCAGCAGCACACGACTAGACTCCACAGATACGCAGTATTTT
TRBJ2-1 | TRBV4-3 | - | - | CASSQDIRTRGGEQFF | TGCGCCAGCAGCCAAGATATCAGGACTAGGGGGGGGGAGCAGTTCTTC
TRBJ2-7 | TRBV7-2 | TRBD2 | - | CASSLGLAGYEQYF | TGTGCCAGCAGCTTAGGCCTAGCGGGGTACGAGCAGTACTTC
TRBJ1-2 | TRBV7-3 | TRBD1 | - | CASSLTPRTGVDYGYTF | TGTGCCAGCAGCTTAACCCCCCGGACAGGGGTCGACTATGGCTACACCTTC
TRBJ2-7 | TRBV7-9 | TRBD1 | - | CASSPGTGGLEQYF | TGTGCCAGCAGCCCCGGGACAGGGGGCCTCGAGCAGTACTTC
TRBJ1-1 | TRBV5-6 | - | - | CASSRTGLLNTEAFF | TGTGCCAGCAGCAGAACGGGACTCTTGAACACTGAAGCTTTCTTT
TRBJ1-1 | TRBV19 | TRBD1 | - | CASGGRGPTEAFF | TGTGCCAGTGGGGGCAGGGGGCCCACTGAAGCTTTCTTT
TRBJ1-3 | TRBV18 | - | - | CASSPGRARSGNTIYF | TGTGCCAGCTCACCAGGGCGCGCGCGATCTGGAAACACCATATATTTT
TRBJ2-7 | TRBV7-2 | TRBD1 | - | CASSRENRGVSEQYF | TGTGCCAGCAGCCGCGAAAACAGGGGAGTCAGCGAGCAGTACTTC
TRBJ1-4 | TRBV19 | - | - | CASSPHGETNEKLFF | TGTGCCAGTAGCCCCCACGGTGAAACTAATGAAAAACTGTTTTTT
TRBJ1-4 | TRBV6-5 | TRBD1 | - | CASTTEAGGEKLFF | TGTGCCAGCACTACAGAGGCAGGGGGGGAAAAACTGTTTTTT
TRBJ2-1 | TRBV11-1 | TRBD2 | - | CASSRLAGGVEQFF | TGTGCCAGCAGCCGACTAGCGGGGGGAGTTGAGCAGTTCTTC
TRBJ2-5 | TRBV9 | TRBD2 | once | CASSASGSLGETQYF | TGTGCCAGCAGCGCTAGCGGTTCACTGGGGGAGACCCAGTACTTC
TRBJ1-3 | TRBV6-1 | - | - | CASSAILDSGNTIYF | TGTGCCAGCAGTGCCATACTCGACTCTGGAAACACCATATATTTT
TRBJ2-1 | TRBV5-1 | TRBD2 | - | CASSPTSGGTPVQFF | TGCGCCAGCAGCCCGACTAGCGGGGGGACCCCTGTGCAGTTCTTC
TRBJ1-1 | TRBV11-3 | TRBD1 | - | CASSRQGWNTEAFF | TGTGCCAGCAGTAGACAGGGATGGAACACTGAAGCTTTCTTT
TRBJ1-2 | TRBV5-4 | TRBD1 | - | CASSSGQGRDGYTF | TGTGCCAGCAGCTCGGGACAGGGGAGGGATGGCTACACCTTC
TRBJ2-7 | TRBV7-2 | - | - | CASSLDREREQYF | TGTGCCAGCAGCTTAGACAGGGAGCGCGAGCAGTACTTC
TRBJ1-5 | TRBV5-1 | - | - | CASSLSAGSNQPQHF | TGCGCCAGCAGCTTGAGCGCAGGGAGCAATCAGCCCCAGCATTTT
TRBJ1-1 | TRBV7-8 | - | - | CASSLERRNTEAFF | TGTGCCAGCAGCTTAGAGAGGAGGAACACTGAAGCTTTCTTT
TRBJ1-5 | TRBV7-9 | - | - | CASSLSNQPQHF | TGTGCCAGCAGCCTTAGCAATCAGCCCCAGCATTTT
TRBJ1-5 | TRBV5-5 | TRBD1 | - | CASSPTLAGGTYSNQPQHF | TGTGCCAGCAGCCCCACGTTGGCAGGGGGGACGTATAGCAATCAGCCCCAGCATTTT
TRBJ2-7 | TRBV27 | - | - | CASSLKAGIDYEQYF | TGTGCCAGCAGTTTAAAGGCCGGGATTGACTACGAGCAGTACTTC
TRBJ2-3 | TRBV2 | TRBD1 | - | CASSFPGQGTDTQYF | TGTGCCAGCAGTTTCCCGGGACAGGGGACAGATACGCAGTATTTT
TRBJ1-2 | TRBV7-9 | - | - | CASSSSGGESYGYTF | TGTGCCAGCAGCTCTTCGGGGGGGGAAAGTTATGGCTACACCTTC
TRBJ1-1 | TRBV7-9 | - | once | CASSLGGGGRTNTEAFF | TGTGCCAGCAGCTTAGGTGGGGGAGGGCGTACCAACACTGAAGCTTTCTTT
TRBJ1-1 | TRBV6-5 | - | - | CASRTPGIRSTEAFF | TGTGCCAGCAGAACCCCCGGGATCCGCTCGACTGAAGCTTTCTTT
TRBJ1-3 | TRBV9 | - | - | CASSVDPDRSGNTIYF | TGTGCCAGCAGCGTAGACCCAGACAGATCTGGAAACACCATATATTTT
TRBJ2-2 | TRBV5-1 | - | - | CASSLIRGIATGELFF | TGCGCCAGCAGCTTGATCCGGGGAATTGCCACCGGGGAGCTGTTTTTT
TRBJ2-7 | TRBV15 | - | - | CATSRNRDRNEQYF | TGTGCCACCAGCAGAAACCGTGACAGGAACGAGCAGTACTTC
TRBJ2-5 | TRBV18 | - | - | CASSGGTVLWETQYF | TGTGCCAGCTCCGGCGGGACAGTCCTTTGGGAGACCCAGTACTTC
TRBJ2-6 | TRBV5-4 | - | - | CASSLWAGPGANVLTF | TGTGCCAGCAGCTTGTGGGCGGGGCCTGGGGCCAACGTCCTGACTTTC
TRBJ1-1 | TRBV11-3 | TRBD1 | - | CASSLTGDPEAFF | TGTGCCAGCAGCTTAACAGGGGACCCTGAAGCTTTCTTT
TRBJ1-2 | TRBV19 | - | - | CASSIGGGTSYGYTF | TGTGCCAGTAGTATAGGAGGGGGAACCTCCTATGGCTACACCTTC
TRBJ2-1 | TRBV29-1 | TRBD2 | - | CSVDGAGPNEQFF | TGCAGCGTTGATGGAGCGGGGCCCAATGAGCAGTTCTTC
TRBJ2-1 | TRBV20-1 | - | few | CSAWGDEQFF | TGCAGTGCTTGGGGGGATGAGCAGTTCTTC
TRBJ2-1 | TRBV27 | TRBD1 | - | CASRTFRDRGRSEQFF | TGTGCCAGCAGAACTTTCCGGGACAGGGGGCGAAGTGAGCAGTTCTTC
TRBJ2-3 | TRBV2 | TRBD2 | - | CASRASGASTDTQYF | TGTGCCAGCAGGGCGAGCGGGGCCTCCACAGATACGCAGTATTTT
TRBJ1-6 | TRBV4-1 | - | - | CASSQDEGVRNSPLHF | TGCGCCAGCAGCCAAGATGAGGGTGTCAGAAATTCACCCCTCCACTTT
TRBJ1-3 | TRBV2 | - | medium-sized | CASRSGTFSGNTIYF | TGTGCCAGCCGTTCGGGGACATTCTCTGGAAACACCATATATTTT
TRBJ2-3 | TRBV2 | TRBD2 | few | CASVREDKVDTQYF | TGTGCCAGTGTACGGGAGGACAAGGTAGATACGCAGTATTTT
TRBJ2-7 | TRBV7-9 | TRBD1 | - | CASSLTRDRAYEQYF | TGTGCCAGCAGCCTCACCCGGGACAGGGCCTACGAGCAGTACTTC